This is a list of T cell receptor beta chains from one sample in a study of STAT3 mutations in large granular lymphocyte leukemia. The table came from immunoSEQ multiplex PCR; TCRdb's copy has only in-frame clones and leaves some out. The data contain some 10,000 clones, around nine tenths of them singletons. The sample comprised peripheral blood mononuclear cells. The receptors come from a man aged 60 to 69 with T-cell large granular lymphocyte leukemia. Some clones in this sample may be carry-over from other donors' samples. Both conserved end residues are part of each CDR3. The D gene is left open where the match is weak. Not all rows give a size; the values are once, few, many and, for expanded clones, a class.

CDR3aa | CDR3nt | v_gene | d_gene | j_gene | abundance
CASSPPRRAREQFF | TGTGCCAGCAGCCCTCCGAGAAGGGCTCGGGAGCAGTTCTTC | TRBV7-2 | NA | TRBJ2-1 | once
CASSQDSGVGNQPQHF | TGCGCCAGCAGCCAAGATTCTGGGGTAGGCAATCAGCCCCAGCATTTT | TRBV4-3 | NA | TRBJ1-5 | NA
CASSPRGTGPYEQYF | TGTGCCAGCAGCCCCAGGGGGACAGGCCCCTACGAGCAGTACTTC | TRBV7-2 | TRBD1 | TRBJ2-7 | NA
CATKGGQGSYEQYF | TGTGCCACGAAGGGGGGACAGGGTTCCTACGAGCAGTACTTC | TRBV10-3 | TRBD1 | TRBJ2-7 | NA
CAWSLNGGSGELFF | TGTGCCTGGAGTCTCAACGGGGGATCCGGGGAGCTGTTTTTT | TRBV30 | NA | TRBJ2-2 | NA
CASSGGDTLYGYTF | TGTGCCAGCAGTGGGGGGGACACCCTCTATGGCTACACCTTC | TRBV6-1 | NA | TRBJ1-2 | NA
CASSKGTAYEQYF | TGTGCCAGCAGCAAGGGGACAGCCTACGAGCAGTACTTC | TRBV11-3 | TRBD1 | TRBJ2-7 | NA
CASSVTSYGYTF | TGTGCCAGCAGCGTGACAAGTTATGGCTACACCTTC | TRBV9 | NA | TRBJ1-2 | once
CASSLEGRGAGGYEQYF | TGCGCCAGCAGCTTGGAGGGTAGGGGAGCGGGAGGGTACGAGCAGTACTTC | TRBV5-1 | TRBD2 | TRBJ2-7 | NA
CASSDPWGTSYNEQFF | TGTGCCAGCAGTGACCCCTGGGGGACCAGCTACAATGAGCAGTTCTTC | TRBV2 | NA | TRBJ2-1 | NA
CASSVALARGETQYF | TGTGCCAGCAGCGTAGCCCTAGCGAGAGGGGAGACCCAGTACTTC | TRBV9 | NA | TRBJ2-5 | NA
CASSLTAHGASPLHF | TGTGCCAGCAGCTTAACCGCTCACGGGGCTTCACCCCTCCACTTT | TRBV11-2 | NA | TRBJ1-6 | NA
CASSPGQGIGELFF | TGTGCCAGCTCACCAGGACAGGGCATCGGGGAGCTGTTTTTT | TRBV18 | TRBD1 | TRBJ2-2 | NA
CASTIWQGYEQYF | TGTGCCTCGACGATCTGGCAGGGCTACGAGCAGTACTTC | TRBV30 | NA | TRBJ2-7 | NA
CASSKGLAGGPEQYF | TGTGCCAGCAGCAAAGGACTAGCGGGAGGGCCTGAGCAGTACTTC | TRBV7-9 | TRBD2 | TRBJ2-7 | few
CASSIVGGSTDTQYF | TGTGCCAGTAGTATAGTTGGCGGATCCACAGATACGCAGTATTTT | TRBV19 | NA | TRBJ2-3 | NA
CASRAGLAANIQYF | TGTGCCAGCAGGGCCGGACTAGCGGCGAACATTCAGTACTTC | TRBV7-2 | TRBD2 | TRBJ2-4 | once
CASRVQGTSGEQYF | TGCGCCAGCAGAGTACAGGGTACTAGCGGGGAGCAGTATTTT | TRBV5-1 | TRBD2 | TRBJ2-3 | NA
CASSDAQAGVSETQYF | TGTGCCAGCAGTGATGCCCAAGCGGGAGTATCCGAGACCCAGTACTTC | TRBV6-1 | TRBD2 | TRBJ2-5 | once
CASSLARGMLETQYF | TGTGCCAGCAGCTTGGCCCGGGGGATGTTGGAGACCCAGTACTTC | TRBV5-4 | NA | TRBJ2-5 | NA
CASSSRDRGGGYTF | TGTGCCAGCAGTTCCCGGGACAGGGGTGGTGGCTACACCTTC | TRBV6-1 | TRBD1 | TRBJ1-2 | NA
CASSSPSGAGETQYF | TGTGCCAGCAGCTCACCTTCAGGGGCGGGGGAGACCCAGTACTTC | TRBV5-5 | NA | TRBJ2-5 | NA
CATSRDGPQVRTQYF | TGTGCCACCAGCAGAGATGGGCCTCAGGTGCGTACGCAGTATTTT | TRBV15 | NA | TRBJ2-3 | once
CSAFRDTEAFF | TGCAGCGCATTCCGGGACACCGAAGCTTTCTTT | TRBV29-1 | NA | TRBJ1-1 | NA
CASSPRGGQPQHF | TGTGCCAGCAGTCCCAGGGGTGGTCAGCCCCAGCATTTT | TRBV6-5 | NA | TRBJ1-5 | NA
CASSGTVSRTQYF | TGTGCCAGCAGTGGGACAGTCTCCAGGACCCAGTACTTC | TRBV28 | TRBD1 | TRBJ2-5 | NA
CASSLLSTGELFF | TGTGCCAGCAGCTTATTGAGCACCGGGGAGCTGTTTTTT | TRBV7-3 | NA | TRBJ2-2 | NA
CASRHRDGTPTFYEKLFF | TGCGCCAGCAGGCACCGGGACGGCACCCCCACGTTTTATGAAAAACTGTTTTTT | TRBV4-1 | NA | TRBJ1-4 | NA
CASSRDSNLLETQYF | TGTGCCAGCAGCCGGGACTCGAACCTCCTGGAGACCCAGTACTTC | TRBV5-4 | NA | TRBJ2-5 | NA
CASSQDLAPSYNEQFF | TGTGCCAGCAGCCAAGATCTAGCGCCCTCCTACAATGAGCAGTTCTTC | TRBV4-2 | NA | TRBJ2-1 | NA
CASSPRGGSNQPQHF | TGTGCCAGCAGCCCTCGGGGAGGGAGCAATCAGCCCCAGCATTTT | TRBV7-9 | NA | TRBJ1-5 | NA
CATSPRGGIFYNEQFF | TGTGCCACCAGCCCCCGGGGCGGGATCTTCTACAATGAGCAGTTCTTC | TRBV15 | NA | TRBJ2-1 | NA
CASSTWTGENVYF | TGTGCCAGCAGCACCTGGACAGGGGAGAATGTGTACTTC | TRBV28 | TRBD1 | TRBJ2-7 | NA
CASSRRDTYYEQYF | TGCGCCAGCAGCCGACGGGACACCTACTACGAGCAGTACTTC | TRBV5-1 | NA | TRBJ2-7 | NA
CASSQEPLGTGELFF | TGCGCCAGCAGCCAAGAACCGCTAGGCACCGGGGAGCTGTTTTTT | TRBV4-1 | NA | TRBJ2-2 | few
CASSLSKYTGELFF | TGTGCCAGCAGTTTATCGAAGTACACCGGGGAGCTGTTTTTT | TRBV27 | NA | TRBJ2-2 | NA
CASSLGTGRDTEAFF | TGTGCCAGCAGCCTAGGGACAGGGAGGGACACTGAAGCTTTCTTT | TRBV7-3 | TRBD1 | TRBJ1-1 | once
CASSLGGGIAKNIQYF | TGTGCCAGCAGCTTGGGGGGCGGGATAGCCAAAAACATTCAGTACTTC | TRBV5-6 | NA | TRBJ2-4 | few
CASSPAGGSYNEQFF | TGTGCCAGCTCACCGGCGGGAGGGTCCTACAATGAGCAGTTCTTC | TRBV18 | TRBD2 | TRBJ2-1 | NA
CSGTGQAGNTIYF | TGCAGCGGGACGGGACAGGCTGGAAACACCATATATTTT | TRBV29-1 | TRBD1 | TRBJ1-3 | NA
CASSGGELYNSPLHF | TGTGCCAGCAGTGGTGGGGAACTTTATAATTCACCCCTCCACTTT | TRBV6-1 | NA | TRBJ1-6 | few
CASRPQLFPPDEQFF | TGTGCCAGCAGACCCCAGCTGTTCCCCCCTGATGAGCAGTTCTTC | TRBV6-5 | NA | TRBJ2-1 | NA
CSVEGTSGSPSYNEQFF | TGCAGCGTTGAGGGGACTAGCGGGAGTCCCTCCTACAATGAGCAGTTCTTC | TRBV29-1 | TRBD2 | TRBJ2-1 | NA
CASCGGALNTEAFF | TGTGCCAGCTGCGGAGGGGCCCTAAACACTGAAGCTTTCTTT | TRBV28 | NA | TRBJ1-1 | few
CASSRYMETYEQYF | TGTGCCAGCAGCCGCTACATGGAAACCTACGAGCAGTACTTC | TRBV28 | NA | TRBJ2-7 | NA
CASSDLAGGPSEQFF | TGTGCCAGCAGTGACCTAGCGGGAGGGCCTAGTGAGCAGTTCTTC | TRBV2 | TRBD2 | TRBJ2-1 | once